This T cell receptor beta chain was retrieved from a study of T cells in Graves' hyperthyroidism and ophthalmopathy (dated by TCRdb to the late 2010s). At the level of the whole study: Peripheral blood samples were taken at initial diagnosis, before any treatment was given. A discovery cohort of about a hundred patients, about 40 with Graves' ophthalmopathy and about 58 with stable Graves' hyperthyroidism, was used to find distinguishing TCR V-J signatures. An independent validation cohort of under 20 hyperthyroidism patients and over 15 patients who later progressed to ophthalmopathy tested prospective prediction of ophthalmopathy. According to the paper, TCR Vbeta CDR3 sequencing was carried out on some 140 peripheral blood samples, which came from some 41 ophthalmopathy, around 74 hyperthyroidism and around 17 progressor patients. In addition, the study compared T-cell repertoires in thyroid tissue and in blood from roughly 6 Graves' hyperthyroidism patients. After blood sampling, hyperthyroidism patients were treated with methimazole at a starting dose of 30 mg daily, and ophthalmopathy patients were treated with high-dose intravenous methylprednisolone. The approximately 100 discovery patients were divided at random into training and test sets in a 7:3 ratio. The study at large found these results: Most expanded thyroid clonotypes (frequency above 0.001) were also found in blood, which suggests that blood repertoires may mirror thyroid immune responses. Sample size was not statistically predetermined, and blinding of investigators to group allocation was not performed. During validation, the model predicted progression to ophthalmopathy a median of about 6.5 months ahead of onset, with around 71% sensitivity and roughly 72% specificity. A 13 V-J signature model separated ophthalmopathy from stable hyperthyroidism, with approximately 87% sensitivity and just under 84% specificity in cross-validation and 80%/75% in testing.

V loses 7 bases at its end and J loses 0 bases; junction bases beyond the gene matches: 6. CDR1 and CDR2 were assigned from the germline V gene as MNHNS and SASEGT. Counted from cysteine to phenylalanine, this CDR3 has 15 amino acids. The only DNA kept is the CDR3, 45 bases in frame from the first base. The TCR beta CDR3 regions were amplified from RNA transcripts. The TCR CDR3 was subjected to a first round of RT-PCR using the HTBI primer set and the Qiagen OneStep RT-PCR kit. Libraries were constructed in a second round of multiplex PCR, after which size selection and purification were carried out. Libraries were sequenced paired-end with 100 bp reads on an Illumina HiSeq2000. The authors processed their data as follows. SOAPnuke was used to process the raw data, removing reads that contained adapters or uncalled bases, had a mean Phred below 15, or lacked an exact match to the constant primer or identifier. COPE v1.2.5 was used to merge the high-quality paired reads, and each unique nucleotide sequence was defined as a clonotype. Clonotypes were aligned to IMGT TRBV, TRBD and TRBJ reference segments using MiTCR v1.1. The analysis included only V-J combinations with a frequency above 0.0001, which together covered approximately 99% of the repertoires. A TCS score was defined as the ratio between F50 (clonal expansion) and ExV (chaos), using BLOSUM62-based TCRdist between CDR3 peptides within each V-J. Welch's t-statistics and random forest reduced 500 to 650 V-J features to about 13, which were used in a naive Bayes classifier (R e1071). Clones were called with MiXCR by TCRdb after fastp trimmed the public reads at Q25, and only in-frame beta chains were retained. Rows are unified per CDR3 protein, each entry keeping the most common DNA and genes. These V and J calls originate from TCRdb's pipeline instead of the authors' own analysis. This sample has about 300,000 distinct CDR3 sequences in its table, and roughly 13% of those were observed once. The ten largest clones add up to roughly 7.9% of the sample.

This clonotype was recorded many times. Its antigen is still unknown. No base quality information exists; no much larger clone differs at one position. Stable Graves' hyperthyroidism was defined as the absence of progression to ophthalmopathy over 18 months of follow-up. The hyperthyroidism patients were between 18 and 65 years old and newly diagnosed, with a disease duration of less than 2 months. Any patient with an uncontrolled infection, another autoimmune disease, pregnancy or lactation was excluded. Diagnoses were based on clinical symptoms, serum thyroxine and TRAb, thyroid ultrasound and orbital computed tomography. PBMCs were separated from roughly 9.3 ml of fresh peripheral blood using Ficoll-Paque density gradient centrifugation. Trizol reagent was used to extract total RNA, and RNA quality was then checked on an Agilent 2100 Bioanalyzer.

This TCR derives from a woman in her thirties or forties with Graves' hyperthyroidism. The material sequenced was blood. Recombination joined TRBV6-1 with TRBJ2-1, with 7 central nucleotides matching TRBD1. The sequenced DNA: TGTGCCAGCACTGACAGGGAGAGCTCCTACAATGAGCAGTTCTTC. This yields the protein CASTDRESSYNEQFF.